This entry lists 3 T cell receptor beta chains sequenced from one sample in a study of OX40 agonist ivuxolimab in advanced cancers. This table comes from immunoSEQ multiplex PCR, and its TCRdb copy is limited to in-frame clones, with some not included. The repertoire has about 90,000 clones, approximately 91% of them found once; the top ten carry about 0.3%. This specimen consisted of CD4+ or CD8+ T cells sorted from blood, obtained in a trial of the OX40 agonist ivuxolimab. The source of these receptors is an adult with an advanced solid tumor such as melanoma, head and neck, liver or kidney cancer.

J is TRBJ2-7 and V is TRBV15; 9 bases fit TRBD1. V dropped 5 bases and J dropped 0; count of bases not matched to a gene: 5. CDR1 is LNHNV and CDR2 is YYDKDF in the germline V gene (reference sequence). The CDR3 spans 15 residues. The CDR3 protein is CATSWDRVTSYEQYF. CDR3 in DNA: TGTGCCACCAGCTGGGACAGGGTAACCTCCTACGAGCAGTACTTC.

This chain joins TRBV9 and TRBJ2-4; TRBD2 agrees at 8 bases. After removal of 4 bases from V and 0 bases from J, the junction contained 6 bases not matched to a gene. Per the germline V gene, CDR1 is SGDLS and CDR2 is YYNGEE. The CDR3 spans 16 residues. The CDR3 protein is CASSREGRLAKNIQYF. As DNA, the CDR3 is TGTGCCAGCAGCCGGGAGGGACGGCTAGCCAAAAACATTCAGTACTTC.

The rearrangement links TRBV5-1 to TRBJ2-1; 9 positions match TRBD2. The ends lost 4 bases at V and 3 bases at J; junction bases unmatched: 5. This CDR3 spans 15 amino acids. Germline-derived CDR1 and CDR2 are SGHRS and YFSETQ. The CDR3 nucleotides are TGCGCCAGCAGCCAGACTAGCGGAAACTACAATGAGCAGTTCTTC. This codes for CASSQTSGNYNEQFF.